The present T cell receptor beta chain was sequenced within a study of blood T cell repertoires in COVID-19. Across the whole study: From T cells, B-cell-depleted T cells, or PBMCs came the material, which was cDNA or gDNA.

Here immunoSEQ multiplex PCR was the method, and the copy in TCRdb shows in-frame clones only, minus some. The sample holds fewer than 250,000 clones, 82% seen once. The CDR3 is made up of 17 amino acids. Germline V gene data show CDR1 as SGHRS and CDR2 as YFSETQ. The V gene end was trimmed by 0 bases and the J gene end by 6 bases; junction bases not matched to a gene: 10. This chain joins TRBV5-1 and TRBJ1-1, with 11 bases matching TRBD1. The receptor's source is a woman in her 70s with acute or convalescent COVID-19. The material sequenced was peripheral blood. The CDR3 protein is CASSLAPGTGGSAEAFF. The CDR3 nucleotides read TGCGCCAGCAGCTTGGCTCCCGGGACAGGGGGGAGCGCTGAAGCTTTCTTT.